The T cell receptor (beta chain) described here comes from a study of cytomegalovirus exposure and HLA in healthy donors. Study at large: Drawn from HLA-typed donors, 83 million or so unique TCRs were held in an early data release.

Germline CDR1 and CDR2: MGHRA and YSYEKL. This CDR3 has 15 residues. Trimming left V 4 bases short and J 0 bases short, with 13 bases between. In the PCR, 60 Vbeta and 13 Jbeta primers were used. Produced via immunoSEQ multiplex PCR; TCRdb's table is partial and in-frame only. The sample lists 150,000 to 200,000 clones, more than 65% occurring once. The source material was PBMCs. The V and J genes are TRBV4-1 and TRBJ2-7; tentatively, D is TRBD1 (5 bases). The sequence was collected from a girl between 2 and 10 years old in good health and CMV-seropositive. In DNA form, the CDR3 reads TGCGCCAGCAGCCGAAAGGACACACCCTCCTACGAGCAGTACTTC. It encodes CASSRKDTPSYEQYF.